This TCR beta chain was observed in a study of CD8 T cells in ankylosing spondylitis. CDR1 MDHEN and CDR2 SYDVKM come from the germline V gene. The CDR3 extends over 16 amino acids. V was cut by 5 bases and J by 1 base, with 15 bases left in between. A single record per CDR3 protein comes from TCRdb applying MiXCR to the 5' RACE reads. The sample includes around 250,000 distinct CDR3 sequences, around 10% of them seen just once. The sample taken for sequencing was blood, either unsorted or a sorted T cell fraction (not recorded which). This chain uses TRBV28 with TRBJ2-4, with D hard to call. The origin of this receptor is a male donor with ankylosing spondylitis or in good health (not recorded which). The CDR3 protein is CASSPPPTEAKNIQYF. CDR3 nucleotide sequence: TGTGCCAGCAGTCCCCCTCCCACGGAGGCCAAAAACATTCAGTACTTC.